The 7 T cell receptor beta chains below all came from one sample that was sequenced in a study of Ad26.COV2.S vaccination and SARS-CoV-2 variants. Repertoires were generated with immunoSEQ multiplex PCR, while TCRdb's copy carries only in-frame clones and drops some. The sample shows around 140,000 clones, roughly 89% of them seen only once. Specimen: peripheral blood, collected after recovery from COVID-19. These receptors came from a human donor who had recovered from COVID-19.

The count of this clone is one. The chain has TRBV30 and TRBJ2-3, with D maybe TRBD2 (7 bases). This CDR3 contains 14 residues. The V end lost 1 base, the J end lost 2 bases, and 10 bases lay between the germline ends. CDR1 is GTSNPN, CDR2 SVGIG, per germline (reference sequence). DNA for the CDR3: TGTGCCTGGAGTGGCGGGGGACACACAGATACGCAGTATTTT. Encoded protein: CAWSGGGHTDTQYF.

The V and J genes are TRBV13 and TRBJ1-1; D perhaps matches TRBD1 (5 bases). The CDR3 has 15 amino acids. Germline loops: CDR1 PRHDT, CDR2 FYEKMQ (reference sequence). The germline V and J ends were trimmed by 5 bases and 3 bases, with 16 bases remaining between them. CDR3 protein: CASSPQGYGYTEAFF. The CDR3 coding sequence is TGTGCCAGCAGCCCTCAGGGCTACGGCTACACTGAAGCTTTCTTT. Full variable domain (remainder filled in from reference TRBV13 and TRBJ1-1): AAGVIQSPRHLIKEKRETATLKCYPIPRHDTVYWYQQGPGQDPQFLISFYEKMQSDKGSIPDRFSAQQFSDYHSELNMSSLELGDSALYFCASSPQGYGYTEAFFGQGTRLTVV.

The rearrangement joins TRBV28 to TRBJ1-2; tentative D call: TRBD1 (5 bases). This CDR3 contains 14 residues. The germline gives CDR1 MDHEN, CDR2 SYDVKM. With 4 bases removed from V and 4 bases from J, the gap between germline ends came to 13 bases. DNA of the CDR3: TGTGCCAGCAGTTCCCCCGCGCAGGGCTATGGCTACACCTTC. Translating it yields CASSSPAQGYGYTF.

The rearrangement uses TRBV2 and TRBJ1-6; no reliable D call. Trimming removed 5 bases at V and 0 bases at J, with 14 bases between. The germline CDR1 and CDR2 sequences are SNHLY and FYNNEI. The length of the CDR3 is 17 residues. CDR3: CASSLSSYGSYNSPLHF. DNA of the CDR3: TGTGCCAGCAGTCTCTCCTCCTACGGCTCCTATAATTCACCCCTCCACTTT.

CDR3: CASRAGRTGNEQFF. CDR3 DNA sequence: TGTGCCAGCAGGGCCGGACGTACAGGAAATGAGCAGTTCTTC. The chain couples TRBV2 to TRBJ2-1; D might be TRBD1 (5 bases). V was shortened by 6 bases and J by 7 bases, with 16 bases between the two germline ends. Germline V gene data show CDR1 as SNHLY and CDR2 as FYNNEI. The CDR3 covers 14 residues.

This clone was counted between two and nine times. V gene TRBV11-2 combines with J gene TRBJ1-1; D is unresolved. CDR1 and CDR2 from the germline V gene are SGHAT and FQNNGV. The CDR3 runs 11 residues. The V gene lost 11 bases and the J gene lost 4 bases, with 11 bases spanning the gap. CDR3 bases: TGTGCCCTATCGGACGGCACTGAAGCTTTCTTT. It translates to CALSDGTEAFF.

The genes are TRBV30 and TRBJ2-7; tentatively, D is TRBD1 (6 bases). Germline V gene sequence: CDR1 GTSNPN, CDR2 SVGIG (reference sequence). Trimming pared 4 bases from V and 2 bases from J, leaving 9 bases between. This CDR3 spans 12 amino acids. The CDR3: CAWTQGTYEQYF. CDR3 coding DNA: TGTGCCTGGACCCAGGGGACCTACGAGCAGTACTTC.